Shown below are 18 T cell receptor beta chains from a single sample sequenced in a study of PD-1 blockade in classical Hodgkin lymphoma. TCRdb's table, derived via immunoSEQ multiplex PCR, lists solely in-frame clones and lacks some. The table has 50,000 to 65,000 clones, 70% to 90% seen once. Time point defined: cycle 4 day 1 (C4D1), after five to seven weeks of nivolumab. Every patient was affected by relapse after autologous stem cell transplantation, while exposure to brentuximab vedotin was not uniform. Here the sequenced sample was peripheral blood mononuclear cells (PBMCs), taken before the fourth cycle of nivolumab. All receptors derive from a human donor with classical Hodgkin lymphoma.

In its sample, this clone was seen once. The V gene is TRBV19, the J gene TRBJ2-1; TRBD1 is a possible D gene (6 bases). Germline V gives CDR1 LNHDA, CDR2 SQIVND (reference sequence). Trimming removed 9 bases at V and 2 bases at J, with 23 bases between. The CDR3 has 17 amino acids. The CDR3 loop is CASRTRDKVATYNEQFF. Here the CDR3 DNA reads TGTGCCAGCCGAACTCGGGACAAAGTCGCCACCTACAATGAGCAGTTCTTC. Complete variable domain (other parts from reference TRBV19 and TRBJ2-1): DGGITQSPKYLFRKEGQNVTLSCEQNLNHDAMYWYRQDPGQGLRLIYYSQIVNDFQKGDIAEGYSVSREKKESFPLTVTSAQKNPTAFYLCASRTRDKVATYNEQFFGPGTRLTVL.

This chain joins TRBV18 and TRBJ1-5; 7 bases align to TRBD1. The J segment lost 3 bases and the V segment lost 6 bases, leaving 2 bases of the junction unmatched. This CDR3 region has 13 residues. Germline CDR1 KGHSH, CDR2 LQKENI. CDR3 nucleotides: TGTGCCAGCTCCGGGACAGACAATCAGCCCCAGCATTTT. Translated: CASSGTDNQPQHF. Full variable domain (outside the CDR3, taken from reference TRBV18 and TRBJ1-5): NAGVMQNPRHLVRRRGQEARLRCSPMKGHSHVYWYRQLPEEGLKFMVYLQKENIIDESGMPKERFSAEFPKEGPSILRIQQVVRGDSAAYFCASSGTDNQPQHFGDGTRLSIL.

This clone has just one count. The chain recombines TRBV11-2 with TRBJ2-7; TRBD2 is a possible D gene (6 bases). The CDR3 length is 11 residues. Germline V CDR1 and CDR2: SGHAT, FQNNGV. V was cut by 4 bases and J by 13 bases, with 14 bases left in between. CDR3 residues: CASSSMGTLYF. In DNA, the CDR3 is TGTGCCAGCAGCTCGATGGGGACTCTCTACTTC.

The chain carries TRBV11-2 and TRBJ1-1, with 8 nucleotides matching TRBD1. The CDR3 length is 16 residues. Germline CDR1 reads SGHAT; CDR2 reads FQNNGV. With V trimmed by 6 bases and J by 1 base, 10 bases remained unmatched. CDR3 loop: CASRGQTGVQNTEAFF. The CDR3 DNA reads as TGTGCCAGCAGGGGACAGACAGGGGTCCAGAACACTGAAGCTTTCTTT.

The genes are TRBV5-1 and TRBJ2-1; 11 bases map to TRBD2. V was clipped by 0 bases and J by 9 bases; unmatched bases: 8. The CDR3 runs to 16 residues. Looked up from germline, CDR1 is SGHRS and CDR2 is YFSETQ. The CDR3 here is CASSLDASGGLSEQFF. The CDR3 nucleotides read TGCGCCAGCAGCTTGGATGCTAGCGGGGGGCTGAGTGAGCAGTTCTTC.

This chain connects TRBV28 to TRBJ2-7; 8 nucleotides agree with TRBD2. V gave up 6 bases and J gave up 3 bases; unmatched junction bases: 10. Germline V CDR1 and CDR2: MDHEN, SYDVKM. The CDR3 sequence is 15 residues long. This CDR3 is CASRGTGTRNYEQYF. CDR3 in DNA: TGTGCCAGCAGGGGAACCGGGACTAGAAACTACGAGCAGTACTTC.

V is TRBV7-9 and J is TRBJ1-1, with a possible D match to TRBD1 (5 bases). CDR3 length: 16 residues. From germline, CDR1 is SEHNR and CDR2 FQNEAQ (reference sequence). Trimming took off 0 bases at V and 5 bases at J, with 16 bases between the two ends. CDR3 bases: TGTGCCAGCAGCTTAGCTAGGACAACGGAATGGACTGAAGCTTTCTTT. Residues: CASSLARTTEWTEAFF. The entire variable domain, with the rest obtained from reference TRBV7-9 and TRBJ1-1, is as follows: DTGVSQNPRHKITKRGQNVTFRCDPISEHNRLYWYRQTLGQGPEFLTYFQNEAQLEKSRLLSDRFSAERPKGSFSTLEIQRTEQGDSAMYLCASSLARTTEWTEAFFGQGTRLTVV.

This chain uses TRBV5-1 with TRBJ2-3; D is uncertain. V gave up 4 bases and J gave up 2 bases, with 8 bases separating them. CDR1 and CDR2 from the germline V gene are SGHRS and YFSETQ. The CDR3 is 13 residues long. The chain's CDR3 is CASSSPVTDTQYF. As DNA, the CDR3 is TGCGCCAGCAGCAGTCCGGTCACAGATACGCAGTATTTT. Filled out from reference TRBV5-1 and TRBJ2-3, the complete variable domain reads KAGVTQTPRYLIKTRGQQVTLSCSPISGHRSVSWYQQTPGQGLQFLFEYFSETQRNKGNFPGRFSGRQFSNSRSEMNVSTLELGDSALYLCASSSPVTDTQYFGPGTRLTVL.

The V call is TRBV7-9, the J call TRBJ2-7; perhaps TRBD2 as D (5 bases). Germline CDR1 is SEHNR and CDR2 is FQNEAQ (reference sequence). Deletions cut 5 bases from V and 0 bases from J, with 14 bases between. This CDR3 is built from 15 residues. The CDR3 is CASSPGVMSSYEQYF. Here the CDR3 DNA reads TGTGCCAGCAGCCCCGGGGTCATGAGCTCCTACGAGCAGTACTTC.

The rearrangement uses TRBV7-9 and TRBJ1-2; 10 bases fit TRBD1. This CDR3 is 15 amino acids long. The J segment lost 6 bases and the V segment lost 0 bases, leaving 4 bases of the junction unmatched. Germline CDR1 SEHNR, CDR2 FQNEAQ (reference sequence). CDR3 sequence: CASSLARQGADGYTF. Written as DNA, the CDR3 is TGTGCCAGCAGCTTAGCGCGACAGGGGGCGGATGGCTACACCTTC.

The chain recombines TRBV5-1 with TRBJ1-4; possible D gene TRBD1, 6 bases. V dropped 5 bases and J dropped 8 bases, with 19 bases sitting between them. The CDR3 covers 15 residues. CDR1 and CDR2 from the germline V gene are SGHRS and YFSETQ. In DNA form, the CDR3 reads TGCGCCAGCAGTTTCCTAGCAGGGGCAGGCGAAAAACTGTTTTTT. Protein sequence: CASSFLAGAGEKLFF.

V gene TRBV5-1 combines with J gene TRBJ2-3; 12 bases align to TRBD2. The CDR3 covers 18 residues. CDR1 is SGHRS and CDR2 is YFSETQ in the germline V gene. V was clipped by 0 bases and J by 6 bases; unmatched bases: 11. The CDR3 reads CASSLARLAGGPTDTQYF. DNA of the CDR3: TGCGCCAGCAGCTTGGCACGCCTAGCGGGGGGGCCAACCGATACGCAGTATTTT.

Only a few counts were recorded for this clone. Here the CDR3 DNA reads TGTGCCAGTAGTATGGTGGGGGCCGCGACGAATGAAAAACTGTTTTTT. As protein: CASSMVGAATNEKLFF. The chain employs TRBV19 and TRBJ1-4, with D possibly being TRBD1 (6 bases). The length of the CDR3 is 16 residues. Germline values: CDR1 LNHDA, CDR2 SQIVND (reference sequence). V dropped 3 bases and J dropped 5 bases, with 16 bases sitting between them.

V gene TRBV11-2 combines with J gene TRBJ1-3; TRBD1 agrees at 8 bases. The CDR3 sequence is 14 residues long. The V gene's germline CDR1 is SGHAT and CDR2 FQNNGV. The V and J ends lost 5 bases and 3 bases, in that order; junction bases with no gene match: 3. The CDR3 DNA follows: TGTGCCAGCAGCCAGGACAGGGTTGGAAACACCATATATTTT. Residues: CASSQDRVGNTIYF.

The CDR3 protein is CASSLGGVIGELFF. In nucleotides, the CDR3 is TGCGCCAGCAGCTTGGGAGGGGTGATCGGGGAGCTGTTTTTT. The chain employs TRBV5-1 and TRBJ2-2; D may match TRBD1 or TRBD2 (5 bases each). This CDR3 has 14 amino acids. The germline gives CDR1 SGHRS, CDR2 YFSETQ. Trimming stripped 0 bases from V and 7 bases from J, with 10 bases between.

J is TRBJ2-5 and V is TRBV5-1; D gene ambiguous. The CDR3 length is 16 residues. Germline values: CDR1 SGHRS, CDR2 YFSETQ. The ends were cut back, 0 bases at V and 4 bases at J, with 16 bases in the middle. The CDR3 region is CASSLASGYKGETQYF. The CDR3 nucleotides are TGCGCCAGCAGCTTGGCCTCGGGCTACAAGGGAGAGACCCAGTACTTC.

The CDR3 region is CASSYTGTGYTGELFF. For the CDR3, the DNA is TGTGCCAGCAGTTACACTGGGACAGGATACACCGGGGAGCTGTTTTTT. The V and J genes are TRBV6-6 and TRBJ2-2, with 8 bases matching TRBD1. This CDR3 comprises 16 residues. The trim removed 2 bases at V and 3 bases at J, leaving 5 bases unmatched. Germline V gives CDR1 MNHNY, CDR2 SVGAGI (reference sequence).

The CDR3, as DNA: TGCAGCGTCCAGATACAGGGCCCCACAGATACGCAGTATTTT. Its protein is CSVQIQGPTDTQYF. The chain recombines TRBV29-1 with TRBJ2-3; D is perhaps TRBD1 (6 bases). V gave up 6 bases and J gave up 2 bases, with 15 bases separating them. This CDR3 is built from 14 residues. Germline CDR1 and CDR2: SQVTM and ANQGSEA.